This T cell receptor (beta chain) was captured by sequencing in a study of cytomegalovirus exposure and HLA in healthy donors. Overall study findings and caveats: Most TCR sequences were rare, but some public TCRs occurred in many donors.

The junction had 5 bases not matched to a gene; V was cut back by 4 bases and J by 10 bases. Germline V gene lookup returns CDR1 SGHNT and CDR2 YENEEA. CDR3 length equals 12 residues. PCR primers comprised 60 Vbeta and 13 Jbeta primers. Clones were sequenced by immunoSEQ multiplex PCR, and TCRdb holds only the in-frame ones, with some missing. The sample shows about 83,000 clones, over 70% of them seen only once. The count of this clone is one. Its target is not known. Input material: PBMCs. V usage is TRBV11-3 and J usage is TRBJ1-1; 8 bases agree with TRBD1. The sequence was obtained from a man aged 55 to 70 in good health and CMV-seronegative. DNA of the CDR3: TGTGCCAGCAGCTCCCGACAGGGGCCAGCTTTCTTT. This codes for CASSSRQGPAFF.